A single sample is the source of the 7 T cell receptor beta chains below, sequenced in a study of response to subunit inactivated influenza vaccine. TCRdb independently ran MiXCR on the RT-PCR reads; one entry per CDR3 protein. Counted here are approximately 530,000 distinct CDR3 sequences, about 8% occurring once; the ten biggest clones make up under 15%. The sequenced sample was PBMCs from blood, obtained 23 months after vaccination. Receptors originate from a man between 50 and 75 years old who received an inactivated influenza vaccine.

Ten or more counts support this clonotype. The V call is TRBV2, the J call TRBJ2-5; the match to TRBD1 covers 9 bases. Germline loops: CDR1 SNHLY, CDR2 FYNNEI. The CDR3 consists of 13 residues. The ends lost 6 bases at V and 5 bases at J; junction bases unmatched: 4. CDR3 sequence reads: CASSGTGRETQYF. As DNA, the CDR3 is TGTGCCAGCAGCGGGACAGGGAGGGAGACCCAGTACTTC.

The chain uses TRBV7-2 and TRBJ2-7; the D gene is possibly TRBD2 (5 bases). The ends were cut back, 0 bases at V and 6 bases at J, with 12 bases in the middle. Germline V gene data show CDR1 as SGHTA and CDR2 as FQGNSA. The length of the CDR3 is 14 residues. For the CDR3, the DNA is TGTGCCAGCAGCTTAGCGGGAGTTTCAGGCGAGCAGTACTTC. This codes for CASSLAGVSGEQYF.

As concerns this clonotype: The junction does not match germline at one end; this may be a read error. J is TRBJ2-7 and V is TRBV6-2 or TRBV6-3; D perhaps matches TRBD2 (6 bases). There are 16 residues in the CDR3. The germline V gene encodes CDR1 MNHEY and CDR2 SVGEGT. CDR3 sequence: CASSYRLGGNIYVQYF. DNA of the CDR3: TGTGCCAGCAGTTACCGATTAGGCGGGAACATCTACGTGCAGTACTTC.

This clonotype was seen only a few times. The V gene is TRBV12-3 or TRBV12-4, the J gene TRBJ1-3; 8 nucleotides line up with TRBD1. The ends lost 7 bases at V and 2 bases at J; junction bases unmatched: 7. The CDR3 has 15 residues. The CDR3 DNA is TGTGCCAGCATTCTGACAGGGGCAACTGGAAACACCATATATTTT. Residues: CASILTGATGNTIYF.

V usage is TRBV4-2 and J usage is TRBJ2-3; TRBD2 is a possible D gene (6 bases). The length of the CDR3 is 15 residues. Trimming stripped 4 bases from V and 1 base from J, with 12 bases between. The germline gives CDR1 LGHNA, CDR2 YNFKEQ. The CDR3 here is CASSRTSTGTDTQYF. The DNA for the CDR3 is TGTGCCAGCAGCCGCACTAGCACTGGCACAGATACGCAGTATTTT.

This clonotype was seen ten or more times. The genes are TRBV5-5 and TRBJ2-1, with D uncertain. Germline-derived CDR1 and CDR2 are SGHKS and YYEKEE (reference sequence). The ends were cut back, 2 bases at V and 6 bases at J, with 9 bases in the middle. The CDR3 is 13 amino acids. The CDR3 is CASSFTNFNEQFF. CDR3 coding DNA: TGTGCCAGCAGCTTTACGAATTTCAATGAGCAGTTCTTC.

The chain employs TRBV7-9 and TRBJ2-2; tentative D call: TRBD1 (5 bases). This CDR3 is built from 15 residues. With 0 bases removed from V and 3 bases from J, the gap between germline ends came to 8 bases. Germline V gives CDR1 SEHNR, CDR2 FQNEAQ (reference sequence). The CDR3 loop is CASSLAGHYTGELFF. In nucleotides, the CDR3 is TGTGCCAGCAGCTTAGCGGGGCACTACACCGGGGAGCTGTTTTTT.